The 10 T cell receptor beta chains reported below all come from one sample, sequenced in a study of monozygotic twins with cystic fibrosis. Clones were sequenced by immunoSEQ multiplex PCR, and TCRdb holds only the in-frame ones, with some missing. The profile shows tens of thousands of clones, roughly 89% of them singletons. Input material: blood. The receptors come from a young woman with cystic fibrosis.

The CDR3 is CSVEVDSYEQYF. The CDR3 nucleotides read TGCAGCGTTGAAGTCGACAGCTACGAGCAGTACTTC. The rearrangement uses TRBV29-1 and TRBJ2-7; D might be TRBD1 (5 bases). Germline V CDR1 and CDR2: SQVTM, ANQGSEA. Trimming removed 1 base from V and 3 bases from J, with 7 bases in between. This CDR3 comprises 12 residues.

V gene TRBV11-2 combines with J gene TRBJ1-6; D unresolved. Trimming pared 4 bases from V and 5 bases from J, leaving 3 bases between. This CDR3 contains 12 residues. The V gene's germline CDR1 is SGHAT and CDR2 FQNNGV. The CDR3 DNA sequence: TGTGCCAGCAGCTCAAATAATTCACCCCTCCACTTT. This sequence encodes CASSSNNSPLHF.

The J gene is TRBJ1-5, the V gene TRBV7-9; D ambiguous. Germline CDR1 and CDR2: SEHNR and FQNEAQ (reference sequence). V lost 8 bases, J lost 4 bases, and 9 bases lay in between. This CDR3 contains 12 residues. CDR3 bases: TGTGCCAGCCAGGATCGGAATCAGCCCCAGCATTTT. It codes for CASQDRNQPQHF.

The J gene is TRBJ1-5, the V gene TRBV27; the D gene is possibly TRBD1 (6 bases). V was pared by 3 bases and J by 6 bases, with 12 bases between. Germline lookup yields CDR1 MNHEY and CDR2 SMNVEV (reference sequence). This CDR3 is 14 amino acids long. Written as DNA, the CDR3 is TGTGCCAGCAGTTTTGTGGGGGCGGGTCAGCCCCAGCATTTT. This codes for CASSFVGAGQPQHF.

The chain carries TRBV29-1 and TRBJ1-4; D might be TRBD1 (5 bases). Trimming cost V 6 bases and J 5 bases, with 16 bases left between them. This CDR3 has 14 residues. CDR1 SQVTM and CDR2 ANQGSEA come from the germline V gene. CDR3 DNA: TGCAGCGTCGATTACAGGTCTTCGAATGAAAAACTGTTTTTT. Its protein product is CSVDYRSSNEKLFF.

The chain is built from TRBV25-1 and TRBJ2-3, with 9 bases that match TRBD2. Germline lookup yields CDR1 MGHDK and CDR2 SYGVNS. This CDR3 comprises 13 residues. With 6 bases clipped from V and 7 bases from J, the junction kept 5 bases outside the gene matches. The DNA of the CDR3 is TGTGCCAGCAGAGGACTAGCGAGCCATACGCAGTATTTT. The encoded protein is CASRGLASHTQYF.

The chain couples TRBV18 to TRBJ2-7, with 8 positions matching TRBD1. The junction had 9 bases not matched to a gene; V was cut back by 3 bases and J by 2 bases. CDR3 length: 16 amino acids. CDR1 is KGHSH, CDR2 LQKENI, per germline. The CDR3 is CASSPSGTGNPYEQYF. The DNA of the CDR3 is TGTGCCAGCTCACCTTCGGGGACAGGAAATCCCTACGAGCAGTACTTC.

Only a few counts were recorded for this clone. V is TRBV5-6 and J is TRBJ1-6; 9 bases agree with TRBD1. The V segment lost 5 bases and the J segment 7 bases; nucleotides outside the gene matches: 1. This CDR3 is 13 amino acids long. Germline-derived CDR1 and CDR2 are SGHDT and YYEEEE. DNA for the CDR3: TGTGCCAGCAGAGGGACAGGGAATTCACCCCTCCACTTT. Encoded protein: CASRGTGNSPLHF. The entire variable domain, with the rest obtained from reference TRBV5-6 and TRBJ1-6, is as follows: DAGVTQSPTHLIKTRGQQVTLRCSPKSGHDTVSWYQQALGQGPQFIFQYYEEEERQRGNFPDRFSGHQFPNYSSELNVNALLLGDSALYLCASRGTGNSPLHFGNGTRLTVT.

The V and J genes are TRBV6-1 and TRBJ2-7, with unresolved D. In germline, CDR1 is MNHNS, CDR2 SASEGT. CDR3 size: 15 residues. V was pared by 5 bases and J by 2 bases, with 16 bases between. Here the CDR3 DNA reads TGTGCCAGCAGTCCACCCCCTGACTCTACCTACGAGCAGTACTTC. Translated, it gives CASSPPPDSTYEQYF.

This chain connects TRBV9 to TRBJ1-2, with D uncertain. V shed 4 bases and J shed 1 base, with 20 bases lying between them. This CDR3 region has 17 residues. In germline, CDR1 is SGDLS, CDR2 YYNGEE. The CDR3, as DNA: TGTGCCAGCAGCCCTGGGAGTTTGGCCCGTATTAACTATGGCTACACCTTC. Residues: CASSPGSLARINYGYTF. Full variable domain (outside the CDR3, taken from reference TRBV9 and TRBJ1-2): DSGVTQTPKHLITATGQRVTLRCSPRSGDLSVYWYQQSLDQGLQFLIQYYNGEERAKGNILERFSAQQFPDLHSELNLSSLELGDSALYFCASSPGSLARINYGYTFGSGTRLTVV.